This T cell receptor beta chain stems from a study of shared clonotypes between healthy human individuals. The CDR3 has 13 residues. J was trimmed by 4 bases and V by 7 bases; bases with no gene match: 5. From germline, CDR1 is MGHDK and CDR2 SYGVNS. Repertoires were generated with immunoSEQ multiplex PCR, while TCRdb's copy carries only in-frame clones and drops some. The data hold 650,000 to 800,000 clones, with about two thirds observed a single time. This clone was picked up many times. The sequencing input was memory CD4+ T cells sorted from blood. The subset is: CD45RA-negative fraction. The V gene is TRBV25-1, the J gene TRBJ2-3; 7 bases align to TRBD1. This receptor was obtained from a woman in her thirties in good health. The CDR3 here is CASNDRVSDTQYF. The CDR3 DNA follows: TGTGCCAGCAACGACAGGGTGTCAGATACGCAGTATTTT.